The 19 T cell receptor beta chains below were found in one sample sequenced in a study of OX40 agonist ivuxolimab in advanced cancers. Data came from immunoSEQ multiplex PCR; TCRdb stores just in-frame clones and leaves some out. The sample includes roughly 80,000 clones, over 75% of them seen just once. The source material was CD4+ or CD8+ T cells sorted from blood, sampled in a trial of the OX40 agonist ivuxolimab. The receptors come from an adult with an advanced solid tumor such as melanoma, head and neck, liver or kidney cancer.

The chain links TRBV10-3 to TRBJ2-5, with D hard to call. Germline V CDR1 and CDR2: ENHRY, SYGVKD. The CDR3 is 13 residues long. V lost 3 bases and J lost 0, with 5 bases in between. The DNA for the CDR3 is TGTGCCATCAGTGACCTGTACCAAGAGACCCAGTACTTC. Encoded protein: CAISDLYQETQYF.

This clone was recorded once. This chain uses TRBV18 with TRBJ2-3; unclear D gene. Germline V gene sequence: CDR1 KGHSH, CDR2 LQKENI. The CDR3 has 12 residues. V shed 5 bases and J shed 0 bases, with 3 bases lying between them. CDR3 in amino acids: CASSESTDTQYF. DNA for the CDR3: TGTGCCAGCTCAGAAAGCACAGATACGCAGTATTTT.

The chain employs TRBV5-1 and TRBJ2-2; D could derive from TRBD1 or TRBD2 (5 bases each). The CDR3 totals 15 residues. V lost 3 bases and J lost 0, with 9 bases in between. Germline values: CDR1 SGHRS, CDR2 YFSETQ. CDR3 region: CASSSRDPNTGELFF. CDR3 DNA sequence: TGCGCCAGCAGCTCCCGGGACCCGAACACCGGGGAGCTGTTTTTT.

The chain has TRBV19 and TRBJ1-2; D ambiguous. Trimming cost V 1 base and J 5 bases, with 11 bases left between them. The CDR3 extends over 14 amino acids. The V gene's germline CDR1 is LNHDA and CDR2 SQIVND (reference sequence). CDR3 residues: CASSIAAGLYGYTF. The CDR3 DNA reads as TGTGCCAGTAGTATAGCTGCCGGTTTATATGGCTACACCTTC.

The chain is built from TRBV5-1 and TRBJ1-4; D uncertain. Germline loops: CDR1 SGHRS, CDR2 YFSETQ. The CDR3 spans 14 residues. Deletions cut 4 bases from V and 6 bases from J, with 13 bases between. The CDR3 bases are TGCGCCAGCAGCCTCTCGGACCGTTATGAAAAACTGTTTTTT. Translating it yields CASSLSDRYEKLFF.

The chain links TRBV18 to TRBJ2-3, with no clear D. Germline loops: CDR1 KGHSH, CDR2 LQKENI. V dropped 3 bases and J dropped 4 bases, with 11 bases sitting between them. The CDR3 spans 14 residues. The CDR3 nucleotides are TGTGCCAGCTCACCGTCCACCTTGGCAGATACGCAGTATTTT. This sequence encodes CASSPSTLADTQYF.

CDR3 in amino acids: CASSYAGQRNTEAFF. CDR3 DNA sequence: TGTGCCAGCAGTTACGCGGGACAGAGGAACACTGAAGCTTTCTTT. The V call is TRBV6-6, the J call TRBJ1-1; 7 positions match TRBD1. The length of the CDR3 is 15 residues. Germline lookup yields CDR1 MNHNY and CDR2 SVGAGI (reference sequence). J lost 1 base, V lost 2 bases, and 4 bases had no gene match.

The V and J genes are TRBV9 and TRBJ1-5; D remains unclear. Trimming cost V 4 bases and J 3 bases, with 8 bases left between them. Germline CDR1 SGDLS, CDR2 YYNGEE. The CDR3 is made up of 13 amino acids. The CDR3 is CASSPDINQPQHF. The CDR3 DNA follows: TGTGCCAGCAGCCCCGACATCAATCAGCCCCAGCATTTT.

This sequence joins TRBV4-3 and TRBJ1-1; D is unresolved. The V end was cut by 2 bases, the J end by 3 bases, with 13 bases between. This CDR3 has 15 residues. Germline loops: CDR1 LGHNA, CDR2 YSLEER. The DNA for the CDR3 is TGCGCCAGCAGCCAAAATCGCCGAGCGTACACTGAAGCTTTCTTT. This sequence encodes CASSQNRRAYTEAFF.

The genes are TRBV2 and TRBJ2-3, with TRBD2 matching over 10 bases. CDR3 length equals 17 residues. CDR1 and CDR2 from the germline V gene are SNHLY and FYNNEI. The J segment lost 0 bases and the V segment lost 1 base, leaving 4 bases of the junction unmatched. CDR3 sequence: CASSEGATSGSTDTQYF. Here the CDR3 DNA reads TGTGCCAGCAGTGAAGGGGCGACTAGCGGGAGCACAGATACGCAGTATTTT.

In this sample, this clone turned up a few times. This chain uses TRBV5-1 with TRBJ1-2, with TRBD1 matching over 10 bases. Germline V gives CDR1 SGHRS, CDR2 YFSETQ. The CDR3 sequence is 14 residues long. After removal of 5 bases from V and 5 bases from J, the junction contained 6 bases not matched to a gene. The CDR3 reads CASSSGTGEYGYTF. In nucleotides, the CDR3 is TGCGCCAGCAGTTCCGGGACAGGGGAATATGGCTACACCTTC.

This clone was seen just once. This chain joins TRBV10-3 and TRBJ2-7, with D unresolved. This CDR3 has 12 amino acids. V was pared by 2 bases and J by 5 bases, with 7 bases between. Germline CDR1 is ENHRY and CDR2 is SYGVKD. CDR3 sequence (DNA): TGTGCCATCAGTGAGGGGTTCAACGAGCAGTACTTC. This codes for CAISEGFNEQYF.

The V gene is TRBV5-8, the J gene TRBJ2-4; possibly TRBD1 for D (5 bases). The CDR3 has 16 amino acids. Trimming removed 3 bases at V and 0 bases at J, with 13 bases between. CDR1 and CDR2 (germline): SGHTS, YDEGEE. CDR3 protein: CASSSSGALAKNIQYF. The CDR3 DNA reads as TGTGCCAGCAGCTCGTCTGGGGCTCTAGCCAAAAACATTCAGTACTTC.

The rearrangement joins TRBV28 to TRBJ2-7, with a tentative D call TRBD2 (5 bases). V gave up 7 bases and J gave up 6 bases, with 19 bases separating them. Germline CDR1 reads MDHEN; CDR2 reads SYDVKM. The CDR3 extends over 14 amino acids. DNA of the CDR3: TGTGCCAGCATCCTCGGAGGCCTTTCGACCGAGCAGTACTTC. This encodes CASILGGLSTEQYF. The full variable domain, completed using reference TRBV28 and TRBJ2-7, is DVKVTQSSRYLVKRTGEKVFLECVQDMDHENMFWYRQDPGLGLRLIYFSYDVKMKEKGDIPEGYSVSREKKERFSLILESASTNQTSMYLCASILGGLSTEQYFGPGTRLTVT.

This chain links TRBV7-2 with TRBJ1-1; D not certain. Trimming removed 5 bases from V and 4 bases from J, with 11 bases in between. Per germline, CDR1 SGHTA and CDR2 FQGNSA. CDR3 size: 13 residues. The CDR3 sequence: CASSTNAVTEAFF. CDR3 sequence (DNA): TGTGCCAGCAGCACCAATGCAGTCACTGAAGCTTTCTTT.

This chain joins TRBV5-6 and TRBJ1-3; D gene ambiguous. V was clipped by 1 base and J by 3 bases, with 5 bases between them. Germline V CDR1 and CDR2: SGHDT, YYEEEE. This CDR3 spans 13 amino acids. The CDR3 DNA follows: TGTGCCAGCAGCTTGTTATTTGGAAACACCATATATTTT. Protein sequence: CASSLLFGNTIYF.

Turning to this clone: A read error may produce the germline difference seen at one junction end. The CDR3 DNA sequence: TGCGCCAGCAGCCAAGGAGGAGGGGGCTGGACAGAAAGACTGTTTTTT. Amino acid sequence: CASSQGGGGWTERLFF. J is TRBJ1-4 and V is TRBV4-3, with 7 bases fitting TRBD1. The CDR3 loop spans 16 amino acids. Germline CDR1 and CDR2: LGHNA and YSLEER.

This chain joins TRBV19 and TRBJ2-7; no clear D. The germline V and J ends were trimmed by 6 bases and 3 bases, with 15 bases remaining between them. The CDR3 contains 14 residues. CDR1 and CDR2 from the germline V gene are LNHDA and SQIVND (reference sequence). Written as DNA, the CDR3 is TGTGCCAGTAGCACCGGCTTGTCCCTCTACGAGCAGTACTTC. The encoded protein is CASSTGLSLYEQYF.

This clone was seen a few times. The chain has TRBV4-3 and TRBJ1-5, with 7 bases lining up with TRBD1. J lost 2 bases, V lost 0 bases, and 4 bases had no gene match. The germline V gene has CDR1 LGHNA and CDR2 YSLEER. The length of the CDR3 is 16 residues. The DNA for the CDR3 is TGCGCCAGCAGCCAAGACCTTGACAGGGGCAATCAGCCCCAGCATTTT. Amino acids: CASSQDLDRGNQPQHF.